What follows are 18 T cell receptor beta chains derived from one specimen sequenced in a study of blood T cell repertoires in COVID-19. Generated by immunoSEQ multiplex PCR, the TCRdb table keeps only in-frame clones and is missing some. The top ten hold 4.5% to 7% of the sample, which has 220,000 or so clones, over 70% seen once. The sequencing sample was made of peripheral blood. Receptors originate from a woman in her 70s with acute or convalescent COVID-19.

The V call is TRBV6-2 or TRBV6-3, the J call TRBJ2-5, with D possibly TRBD2 on 6 matching bases. From germline, CDR1 is MNHEY and CDR2 SVGEGT. The V end lost 0 bases, the J end lost 5 bases, and 19 bases lay between the germline ends. The length of the CDR3 is 17 residues. CDR3 coding DNA: TGTGCCAGCAGTTACTCTGTCGGGAGAGGTGACTTGGAGACCCAGTACTTC. Its translation: CASSYSVGRGDLETQYF.

This clone turned up a few times. Other DNA sequences in this specimen translate into the identical CDR3. The V gene is TRBV20-1, the J gene TRBJ2-4; D call uncertain. The CDR3 runs 11 residues. The germline V and J ends were trimmed by 0 bases and 9 bases, with 6 bases remaining between them. CDR1 and CDR2 from the germline V gene are DFQATT and SNEGSKA (reference sequence). CDR3 coding DNA: TGCAGTGCTAGAGATTTGAGCATTCAGTACTTC. It specifies CSARDLSIQYF.

This chain joins TRBV2 and TRBJ2-7; the D gene is possibly TRBD1 (5 bases). The CDR3 runs to 11 residues. The germline V gene has CDR1 SNHLY and CDR2 FYNNEI. The V gene lost 3 bases and the J gene lost 11 bases, with 11 bases spanning the gap. This chain's CDR3 is CASSEDTMEYF. The CDR3, as DNA: TGTGCCAGCAGTGAGGACACCATGGAGTACTTC.

This chain connects TRBV13 to TRBJ2-7; 8 bases line up with TRBD2. Germline CDR1 PRHDT, CDR2 FYEKMQ (reference sequence). This CDR3 has 16 residues. V lost 1 base to trimming and J lost 2 bases; unmatched junction nucleotides: 7. Written as DNA, the CDR3 is TGTGCCAGCAGCTTAGCCGTAGCGGGGCCTCCCTACGAGCAGTACTTC. Its protein is CASSLAVAGPPYEQYF.

Only a few counts were recorded for this clone. The rearrangement links TRBV7-9 to TRBJ2-3, with TRBD2 as a possible D gene (5 bases). Germline loops: CDR1 SEHNR, CDR2 FQNEAQ (reference sequence). CDR3 length: 18 residues. V was clipped by 4 bases and J by 2 bases, with 22 bases between them. DNA of the CDR3: TGTGCCAGCAGCTCTCGGGTAGTCCTCCGGGGTCCCACAGATACGCAGTATTTT. The encoded protein is CASSSRVVLRGPTDTQYF.

This clone came up a few times. V usage is TRBV3-1 (or the pseudogene TRBV3-2) and J usage is TRBJ2-1, with 9 bases matching TRBD1. The V gene end was trimmed by 3 bases and the J gene end by 8 bases; junction bases not matched to a gene: 2. Germline V gene sequence: CDR1 LGHDT, CDR2 YNNKEL (reference sequence). This CDR3 has 13 amino acids. The CDR3 coding sequence is TGTGCCAGCAGCCACACAGGGGGCGATGAGCAGTTCTTC. Translated: CASSHTGGDEQFF.

J is TRBJ1-1 and V is TRBV18, with D unresolved. Between the trimmed V and J ends, which lost 1 base and 6 bases, there was a span of 12 bases. Germline V gives CDR1 KGHSH, CDR2 LQKENI. This CDR3 has 14 amino acids. For the CDR3, the DNA is TGTGCCAGCTCACCACTCGCAGCTAGTTCTGAAGCTTTCTTT. Amino acids: CASSPLAASSEAFF.

The V and J genes are TRBV7-2 and TRBJ1-3; D unresolved. Trimming stripped 1 base from V and 0 bases from J, with 16 bases between. The germline V gene has CDR1 SGHTA and CDR2 FQGNSA. The CDR3 has 18 amino acids. The DNA for the CDR3 is TGTGCCAGCAGCTTAGGGCGGGCAGTGAGCTACTCTGGAAACACCATATATTTT. Amino acid sequence: CASSLGRAVSYSGNTIYF.

This rearrangement joins TRBV19 to TRBJ2-7; 8 nucleotides agree with TRBD1. V shed 4 bases, J shed 1 base, and the junction held 6 bases outside the gene matches. This CDR3 is built from 15 residues. Germline loops: CDR1 LNHDA, CDR2 SQIVND (reference sequence). CDR3: CASSSLTGGSYEQYF. The CDR3 DNA reads as TGTGCCAGTAGTAGCCTAACAGGGGGTTCCTACGAGCAGTACTTC.

The V and J genes are TRBV5-1 and TRBJ2-7; D possibly corresponds to TRBD1 (6 bases). V lost 4 bases and J 4 bases, leaving 12 bases between the germline ends. Germline V CDR1 and CDR2: SGHRS, YFSETQ. This CDR3 contains 13 residues. As DNA, the CDR3 is TGCGCCAGCAGCCGTGGGACAACGTACGAGCAGTACTTC. It yields the protein CASSRGTTYEQYF.

The chain is built from TRBV18 and TRBJ1-1, with D maybe TRBD1 (6 bases). Trimming pared 3 bases from V and 10 bases from J, leaving 18 bases between. The CDR3 is made up of 14 amino acids. Germline V gives CDR1 KGHSH, CDR2 LQKENI. The CDR3 loop is CASSPDRDIVGAFF. The CDR3 DNA is TGTGCCAGCTCACCTGACCGGGACATAGTGGGAGCTTTCTTT.

The chain is built from TRBV7-9 and TRBJ2-7, with 7 bases aligning to TRBD1. Germline V gene sequence: CDR1 SEHNR, CDR2 FQNEAQ (reference sequence). The CDR3 consists of 13 residues. Germline trimming cut 5 bases from V and 7 bases from J; bases unmatched to any gene: 8. The CDR3 coding sequence is TGTGCCAGCAGCCTGAACCCAGGGGGAGAGCAGTACTTC. Its protein is CASSLNPGGEQYF.

This clone was counted a few times. The chain employs TRBV19 and TRBJ2-1, with 10 bases aligning to TRBD2. CDR3 size: 20 residues. Looked up from germline, CDR1 is LNHDA and CDR2 is SQIVND (reference sequence). V lost 4 bases, J lost 0 bases, and 15 bases stayed unmatched. In DNA, the CDR3 is TGTGCCAGTAGTACAATACCGGGACTAGCGAAAACTAGCTCCTACAATGAGCAGTTCTTC. This translates into CASSTIPGLAKTSSYNEQFF.

The rearrangement uses TRBV7-3 and TRBJ2-5; 11 bases align to TRBD2. From germline, CDR1 is SGHTA and CDR2 FQGTGA. The CDR3 extends over 14 amino acids. V trimming: 5 bases; J trimming: 3 bases; junction bases outside the gene matches: 2. CDR3 loop: CASSRGLAEETQYF. The CDR3 DNA sequence: TGTGCCAGCAGCCGGGGACTAGCGGAAGAGACCCAGTACTTC.

The chain is built from TRBV4-2 and TRBJ2-1; 13 nucleotides line up with TRBD2. This CDR3 is 21 amino acids long. Per germline, CDR1 LGHNA and CDR2 YNFKEQ. V lost 8 bases, J lost 2 bases, and 21 bases stayed unmatched. Written as DNA, the CDR3 is TGTGCCAGCCCCCGGGGACAGGGGGGACTAGCGGGACCGATCACCTACAATGAGCAGTTCTTC. Its protein product is CASPRGQGGLAGPITYNEQFF.

The rearrangement links TRBV5-1 to TRBJ2-2, with 8 bases fitting TRBD1. The junction had 13 bases not matched to a gene; V was cut back by 4 bases and J by 8 bases. Germline-derived CDR1 and CDR2 are SGHRS and YFSETQ. This CDR3 is 16 amino acids long. In DNA form, the CDR3 reads TGCGCCAGCAGCATTCCGGGACAGGACTATACGGGGGAGCTGTTTTTT. Translated: CASSIPGQDYTGELFF.

This clone was counted a single time. This chain links TRBV10-3 with TRBJ2-7, with 9 nucleotides matching TRBD1. Per germline, CDR1 ENHRY and CDR2 SYGVKD. CDR3 length equals 15 residues. The CDR3 DNA sequence: TGTGCTACCCAAGGGACAGGGCAAAGCTCCTACGAGCAGTACTTC. Its translation: CATQGTGQSSYEQYF.

This clone was counted between two and nine times. This chain joins TRBV9 and TRBJ1-2; D is possibly TRBD1 (5 bases). V was pared by 0 bases and J by 6 bases, with 9 bases between. This CDR3 has 13 amino acids. From germline, CDR1 is SGDLS and CDR2 YYNGEE. The CDR3 DNA sequence: TGTGCCAGCAGCGTAGGAGGGGAGGATGGCTACACCTTC. Amino acids: CASSVGGEDGYTF.